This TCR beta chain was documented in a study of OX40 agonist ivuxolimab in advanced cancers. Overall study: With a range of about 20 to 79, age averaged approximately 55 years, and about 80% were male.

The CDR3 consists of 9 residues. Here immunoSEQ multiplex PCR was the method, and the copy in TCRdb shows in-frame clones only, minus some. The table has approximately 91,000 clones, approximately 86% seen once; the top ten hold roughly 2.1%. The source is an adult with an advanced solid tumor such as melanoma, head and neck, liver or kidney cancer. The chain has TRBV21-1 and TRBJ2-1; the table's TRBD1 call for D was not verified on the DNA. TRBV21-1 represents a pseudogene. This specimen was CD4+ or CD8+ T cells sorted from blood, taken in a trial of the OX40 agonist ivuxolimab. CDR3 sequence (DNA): TGTGCCAGCAGCACCAACATGTTCTTC. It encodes CASSTNMFF.